Below are 27 T cell receptor beta chains sequenced from a single sample in a study of blood T cell repertoires in COVID-19. TCRdb keeps only in-frame clones here, not all; method: immunoSEQ multiplex PCR. The table lists 85,000 to 130,000 clones, about nine tenths of them singletons. The specimen sequenced was peripheral blood. The receptors derive from a man between 60 and 70 years old with acute or convalescent COVID-19.

The V gene is TRBV19, the J gene TRBJ1-5, with 9 positions matching TRBD1. This CDR3 has 19 residues. Trimming cost V 5 bases and J 0 bases; bases outside gene matches: 14. Germline V CDR1 and CDR2: LNHDA, SQIVND (reference sequence). CDR3 nucleotide sequence: TGTGCCAGTAGTTCGACCGGGACAGGGAGCCGGATTAGCAATCAGCCCCAGCATTTT. This translates into CASSSTGTGSRISNQPQHF.

J is TRBJ1-3 and V is TRBV19; D might be TRBD1 (5 bases). This CDR3 contains 14 residues. Trimming cost V 5 bases and J 0 bases, with 8 bases left between them. Per germline, CDR1 LNHDA and CDR2 SQIVND (reference sequence). The CDR3 loop is CASSPGNSGNTIYF. In DNA form, the CDR3 reads TGTGCCAGTAGTCCAGGGAACTCTGGAAACACCATATATTTT.

This rearrangement joins TRBV20-1 to TRBJ2-7; TRBD2 aligns across 7 bases. This CDR3 is built from 13 residues. Germline V gives CDR1 DFQATT, CDR2 SNEGSKA (reference sequence). V was pared by 3 bases and J by 6 bases, with 8 bases of the junction left unmatched. CDR3 bases: TGCAGTGCTAGTGAAGCGGGATCGGGCGAGCAGTACGTC. Amino acids: CSASEAGSGEQYV.

The J gene is TRBJ1-2, the V gene TRBV24-1; 9 bases align to TRBD1. CDR3 size: 11 residues. Trimming removed 10 bases from V and 6 bases from J; junction bases left unmatched: 2. From germline, CDR1 is KGHDR and CDR2 SFDVKD. The CDR3 sequence is CATGQGNGYTF. As DNA, the CDR3 is TGTGCCACAGGACAGGGGAATGGCTACACCTTC.

The chain recombines TRBV6-5 with TRBJ2-7; D perhaps matches TRBD1 (6 bases). The CDR3 length is 13 residues. The germline V and J ends were trimmed by 8 bases and 0 bases, with 11 bases remaining between them. Germline-derived CDR1 and CDR2 are MNHEY and SVGAGI. The CDR3 DNA reads TGTGCCAGCCGATTGGGGGCCTCCTACGAGCAGTACTTC. This sequence encodes CASRLGASYEQYF.

This sequence joins TRBV18 and TRBJ2-7; 11 bases are shared with TRBD2. Germline CDR1 and CDR2: KGHSH and LQKENI. V was pared by 9 bases and J by 2 bases, with 9 bases of the junction left unmatched. The CDR3 sequence is 15 residues long. The CDR3 protein is CASGRPGLAAYEQYF. CDR3 sequence (DNA): TGTGCCAGTGGACGACCGGGACTAGCGGCCTACGAGCAGTACTTC.

The rearrangement joins TRBV11-3 to TRBJ2-3; 11 nucleotides align to TRBD2. The CDR3 is made up of 15 amino acids. The J segment lost 2 bases and the V segment lost 5 bases, leaving 3 bases of the junction unmatched. The germline CDR1 and CDR2 sequences are SGHNT and YENEEA. Written as DNA, the CDR3 is TGTGCCAGCAGCAAACTAGCGGGGGTCACAGATACGCAGTATTTT. Translating gives CASSKLAGVTDTQYF.

The rearrangement links TRBV27 to TRBJ1-6, with D possibly matching TRBD1 (6 bases). Germline V gene data show CDR1 as MNHEY and CDR2 as SMNVEV (reference sequence). CDR3 size: 15 residues. V shed 5 bases and J shed 10 bases, with 18 bases lying between them. CDR3 nucleotide sequence: TGTGCCAGCAGTCCGAGGGGGGGGTTAGAGTCACCCCTCCACTTT. Its protein is CASSPRGGLESPLHF.

The V and J genes are TRBV21-1 and TRBJ1-3; no check of the table's D call, TRBD1, against the DNA was made. TRBV21-1 counts as a pseudogene. The CDR3 has 17 residues. This CDR3 is CASSKPKTGEGGNTIYF. The CDR3, as DNA: TGTGCCAGCAGCAAACCAAAGACAGGGGAGGGTGGAAACACCATATATTTT.

This clone occurred once. The J gene is TRBJ1-1, the V gene TRBV29-1; D is undetermined. Trimming pared 4 bases from V and 1 base from J, leaving 16 bases between. Per the germline V gene, CDR1 is SQVTM and CDR2 is ANQGSEA. The CDR3 totals 15 residues. The CDR3 protein is CSVAPTWAANTEAFF. The CDR3 bases are TGCAGCGTTGCCCCTACCTGGGCAGCGAACACTGAAGCTTTCTTT.

V gene TRBV30 combines with J gene TRBJ1-6; 7 bases align to TRBD1. Germline CDR1 and CDR2: GTSNPN and SVGIG (reference sequence). V was clipped by 0 bases and J by 9 bases; unmatched bases: 20. CDR3 size: 19 residues. DNA for the CDR3: TGTGCCTGGAGTGTAAAGCCCCTACTCCGGACAGGCTCCGGTTCACCCCTCCACTTT. Translating gives CAWSVKPLLRTGSGSPLHF.

This chain connects TRBV14 to TRBJ2-3, with D possibly matching TRBD2 (6 bases). The CDR3 extends over 16 amino acids. V lost 4 bases to trimming and J lost 4 bases, with 18 bases between them. Per the germline V gene, CDR1 is SGHDN and CDR2 is FVKESK. CDR3 in amino acids: CASSPLAGLVADTQYF. The CDR3 nucleotides are TGTGCCAGCAGCCCCCTGGCGGGATTGGTCGCAGATACGCAGTATTTT.

This rearrangement joins TRBV5-1 to TRBJ2-3, with TRBD2 matching 12 bases. V shed 3 bases and J 0 bases; nucleotides not matched to a gene: 8. Germline lookup yields CDR1 SGHRS and CDR2 YFSETQ. The CDR3 runs to 18 residues. The CDR3 loop reads CASSSFASGRESTDTQYF. Here the CDR3 DNA reads TGCGCCAGCAGCTCTTTCGCTAGCGGGAGGGAGAGCACAGATACGCAGTATTTT.

The rearrangement links TRBV4-1 to TRBJ2-1; D ambiguous. V lost 3 bases and J lost 0, with 12 bases in between. The CDR3 is 16 amino acids. Germline CDR1 reads MGHRA; CDR2 reads YSYEKL. The DNA for the CDR3 is TGCGCCAGCAGCCAGCCAACCCACTTCTCCTACAATGAGCAGTTCTTC. Translating gives CASSQPTHFSYNEQFF.

Only one count was recorded for this clone. V gene TRBV11-3 combines with J gene TRBJ1-2; 10 bases align to TRBD1. Germline CDR1 reads SGHNT; CDR2 reads YENEEA. With V trimmed by 2 bases and J by 3 bases, 6 bases remained unmatched. There are 16 residues in the CDR3. The CDR3 nucleotides read TGTGCCAGCAGCTTATCCTGGACAGGGGGGGACTATGGCTACACCTTC. It translates to CASSLSWTGGDYGYTF.

The gene calls are TRBV30 and TRBJ2-1; D remains ambiguous. V gave up 2 bases and J gave up 1 base, with 6 bases separating them. The CDR3 contains 13 residues. CDR1 is GTSNPN, CDR2 SVGIG, per germline (reference sequence). CDR3 DNA sequence: TGTGCCTGGAGTAAGAGGTCCTACAATGAGCAGTTCTTC. Translation: CAWSKRSYNEQFF.

This clone was observed once. This sequence joins TRBV24-1 and TRBJ2-3; TRBD1 matches 9 bases. Germline V gene data show CDR1 as KGHDR and CDR2 as SFDVKD. J gave up 5 bases and V 4 bases, and 6 bases lay outside the gene matches. The CDR3 has 15 amino acids. CDR3 amino acids: CATSEPGTGRDTQYF. Here the CDR3 DNA reads TGTGCCACCAGTGAACCCGGGACAGGGAGAGATACGCAGTATTTT.

The genes are TRBV2 and TRBJ2-3; 10 bases line up with TRBD2. The CDR3 contains 15 residues. V was clipped by 0 bases and J by 8 bases; unmatched bases: 5. Germline loops: CDR1 SNHLY, CDR2 FYNNEI. The CDR3 bases are TGTGCCAGCAGTGAAGCGAGGACTAGCGGCAGTACGCAGTATTTT. Its translation: CASSEARTSGSTQYF.

This chain uses TRBV18 with TRBJ2-7, with D hard to call. The CDR3 has 14 residues. V lost 3 bases to trimming and J lost 4 bases, with 13 bases between them. Germline V gives CDR1 KGHSH, CDR2 LQKENI. CDR3 sequence: CASSPSFSLYEQYF. DNA for the CDR3: TGTGCCAGCTCACCTTCCTTTTCCCTTTACGAGCAGTACTTC.

The V call is TRBV28, the J call TRBJ2-7, with D tentatively TRBD1 (5 bases). The CDR3 runs to 14 residues. Germline V CDR1 and CDR2: MDHEN, SYDVKM. Deletions cut 3 bases from V and 4 bases from J, with 13 bases between. In DNA form, the CDR3 reads TGTGCCAGCAGTTTGGGGCAGCACCAATACGAGCAGTACTTC. It is translated as CASSLGQHQYEQYF.

Here the CDR3 reads CAISDRTGGDTQYF. DNA for the CDR3: TGTGCCATCAGTGATCGGACAGGGGGGGATACGCAGTATTTT. This chain connects TRBV10-3 to TRBJ2-3; TRBD1 matches at 10 bases. The J segment lost 6 bases and the V segment lost 3 bases, leaving 3 bases of the junction unmatched. In germline, CDR1 is ENHRY, CDR2 SYGVKD. The length of the CDR3 is 14 residues.

The J gene is TRBJ2-1, the V gene TRBV5-1; TRBD2 aligns across 12 bases. The V and J ends lost 0 bases and 1 base, in that order; junction bases with no gene match: 5. This CDR3 has 18 amino acids. CDR1 is SGHRS and CDR2 is YFSETQ in the germline V gene. The CDR3 DNA is TGCGCCAGCAGCTTGGGGTCTAGCGGGAGGGTTTCCTACAATGAGCAGTTCTTC. This translates into CASSLGSSGRVSYNEQFF.

The V and J genes are TRBV18 and TRBJ2-7, with 11 bases lining up with TRBD2. This CDR3 is 15 amino acids long. The germline V gene has CDR1 KGHSH and CDR2 LQKENI. The ends lost 3 bases at V and 5 bases at J; junction bases unmatched: 6. CDR3 loop: CASSPGLAGGHEQYV. The CDR3 nucleotides are TGTGCCAGCTCACCGGGGTTAGCGGGAGGGCACGAGCAGTACGTC.

J is TRBJ2-1 and V is TRBV27; perhaps TRBD1 as D (6 bases). The CDR3 consists of 14 residues. The germline CDR1 and CDR2 sequences are MNHEY and SMNVEV (reference sequence). Deletions cut 6 bases from V and 2 bases from J, with 11 bases between. The CDR3 spells CASRGTGTYNEQFF. The CDR3 region has the DNA TGTGCCAGCAGGGGAACAGGGACCTACAATGAGCAGTTCTTC.

DNA for the CDR3: TGTGCCGCTCGGGACAGGGGGGTCACTGAAGCTTTCTTT. It codes for CAARDRGVTEAFF. J is TRBJ1-1 and V is TRBV30; 11 positions agree with TRBD1. V dropped 8 bases and J dropped 4; count of bases not matched to a gene: 6. CDR1 is GTSNPN and CDR2 is SVGIG in the germline V gene (reference sequence). CDR3 size: 13 residues. Looking up the rest from reference TRBV30 and TRBJ1-1 gives the full variable domain: SQTIHQWPATLVQPVGSPLSLECTVEGTSNPNLYWYRQAAGRGLQLLFYSVGIGQISSEVPQNLSASRPQDRQFILSSKKLLLSDSGFYLCAARDRGVTEAFFGQGTRLTVV.

V is TRBV28 and J is TRBJ2-1; D may be TRBD2 (6 bases). The CDR3 spans 15 residues. Germline loops: CDR1 MDHEN, CDR2 SYDVKM. V was trimmed by 10 bases and J by 4 bases, leaving 20 bases between them. CDR3 sequence reads: CATMAPRDLYNEQFF. The CDR3 DNA follows: TGTGCCACCATGGCGCCGCGGGACCTTTACAATGAGCAGTTCTTC. Using reference TRBV28 and TRBJ2-1 for the parts outside the CDR3, the full variable domain is DVKVTQSSRYLVKRTGEKVFLECVQDMDHENMFWYRQDPGLGLRLIYFSYDVKMKEKGDIPEGYSVSREKKERFSLILESASTNQTSMYLCATMAPRDLYNEQFFGPGTRLTVL.

This clone was counted only a few times. The chain's CDR3 is CASSLLARGNEQFF. The CDR3 nucleotides are TGTGCCAGCAGTTTATTGGCCAGGGGCAATGAGCAGTTCTTC. The chain links TRBV28 to TRBJ2-1, with a weak D call TRBD1 (6 bases). The CDR3 is made up of 14 amino acids. The V end was cut by 1 base, the J end by 6 bases, with 10 bases between. CDR1 is MDHEN and CDR2 is SYDVKM in the germline V gene.